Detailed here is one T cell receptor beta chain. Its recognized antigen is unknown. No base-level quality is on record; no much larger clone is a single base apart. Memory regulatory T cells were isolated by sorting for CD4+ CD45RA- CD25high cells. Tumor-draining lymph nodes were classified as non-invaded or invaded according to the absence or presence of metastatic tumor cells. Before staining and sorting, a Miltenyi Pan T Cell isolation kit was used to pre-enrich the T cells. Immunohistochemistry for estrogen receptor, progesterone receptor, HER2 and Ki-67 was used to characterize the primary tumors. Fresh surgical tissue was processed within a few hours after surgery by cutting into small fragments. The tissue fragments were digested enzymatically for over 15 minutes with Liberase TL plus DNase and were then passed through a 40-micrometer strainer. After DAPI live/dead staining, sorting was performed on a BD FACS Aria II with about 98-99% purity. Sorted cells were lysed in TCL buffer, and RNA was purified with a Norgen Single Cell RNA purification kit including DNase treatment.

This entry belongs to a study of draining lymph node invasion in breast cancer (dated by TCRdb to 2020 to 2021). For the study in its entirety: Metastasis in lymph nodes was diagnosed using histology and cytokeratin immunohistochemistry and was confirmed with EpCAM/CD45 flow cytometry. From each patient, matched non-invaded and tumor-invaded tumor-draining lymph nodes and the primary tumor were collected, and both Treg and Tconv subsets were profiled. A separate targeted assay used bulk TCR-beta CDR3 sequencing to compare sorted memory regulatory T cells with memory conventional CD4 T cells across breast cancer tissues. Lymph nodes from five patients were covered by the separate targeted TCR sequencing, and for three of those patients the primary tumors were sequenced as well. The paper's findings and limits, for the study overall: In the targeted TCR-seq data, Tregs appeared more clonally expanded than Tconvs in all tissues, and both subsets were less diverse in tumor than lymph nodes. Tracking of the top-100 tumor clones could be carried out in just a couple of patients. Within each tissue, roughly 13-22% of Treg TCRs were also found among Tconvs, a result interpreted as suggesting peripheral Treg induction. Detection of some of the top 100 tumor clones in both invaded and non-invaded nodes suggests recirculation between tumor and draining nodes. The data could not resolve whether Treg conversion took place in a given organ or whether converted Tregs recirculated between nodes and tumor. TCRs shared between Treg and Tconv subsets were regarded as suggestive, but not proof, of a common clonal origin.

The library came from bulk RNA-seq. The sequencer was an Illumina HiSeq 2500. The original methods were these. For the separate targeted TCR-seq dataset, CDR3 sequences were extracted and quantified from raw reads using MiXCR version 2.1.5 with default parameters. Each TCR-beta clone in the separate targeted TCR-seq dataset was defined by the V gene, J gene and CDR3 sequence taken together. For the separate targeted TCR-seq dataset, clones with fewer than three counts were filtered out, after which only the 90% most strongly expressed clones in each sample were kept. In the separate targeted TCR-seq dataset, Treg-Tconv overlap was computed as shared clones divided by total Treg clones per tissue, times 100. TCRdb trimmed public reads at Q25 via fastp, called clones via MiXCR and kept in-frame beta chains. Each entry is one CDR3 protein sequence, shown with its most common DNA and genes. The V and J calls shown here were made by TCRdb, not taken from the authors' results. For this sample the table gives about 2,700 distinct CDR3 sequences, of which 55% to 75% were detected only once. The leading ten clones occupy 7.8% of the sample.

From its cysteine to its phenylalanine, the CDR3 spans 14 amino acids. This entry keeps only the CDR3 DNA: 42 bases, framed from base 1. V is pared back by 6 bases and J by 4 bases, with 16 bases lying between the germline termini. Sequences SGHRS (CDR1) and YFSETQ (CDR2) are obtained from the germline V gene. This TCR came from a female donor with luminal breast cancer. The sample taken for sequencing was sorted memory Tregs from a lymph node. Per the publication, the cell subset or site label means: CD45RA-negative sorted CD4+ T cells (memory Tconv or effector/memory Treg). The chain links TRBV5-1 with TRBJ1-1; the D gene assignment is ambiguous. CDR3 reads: CASNRGGVTTEAFF. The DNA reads TGCGCCAGCAACAGAGGCGGGGTCACCACTGAAGCTTTCTTT.